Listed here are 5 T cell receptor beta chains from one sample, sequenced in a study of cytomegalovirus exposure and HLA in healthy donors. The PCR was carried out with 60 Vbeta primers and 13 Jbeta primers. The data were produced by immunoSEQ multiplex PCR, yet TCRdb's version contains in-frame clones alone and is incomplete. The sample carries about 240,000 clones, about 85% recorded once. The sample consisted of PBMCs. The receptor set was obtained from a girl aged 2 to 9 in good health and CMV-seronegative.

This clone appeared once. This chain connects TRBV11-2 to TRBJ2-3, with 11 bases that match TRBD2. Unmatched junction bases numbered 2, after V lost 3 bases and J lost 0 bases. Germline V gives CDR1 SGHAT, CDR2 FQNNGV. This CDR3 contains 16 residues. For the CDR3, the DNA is TGTGCCAGCAGCTTCCGACTAGCGGGGAGCACAGATACGCAGTATTTT. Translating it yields CASSFRLAGSTDTQYF.

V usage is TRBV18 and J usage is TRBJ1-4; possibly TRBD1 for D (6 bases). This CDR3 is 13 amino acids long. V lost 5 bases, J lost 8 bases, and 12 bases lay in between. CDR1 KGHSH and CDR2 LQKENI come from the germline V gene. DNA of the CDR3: TGTGCCAGCTCAAAACAGGGCGACGAAAAACTGTTTTTT. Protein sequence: CASSKQGDEKLFF.

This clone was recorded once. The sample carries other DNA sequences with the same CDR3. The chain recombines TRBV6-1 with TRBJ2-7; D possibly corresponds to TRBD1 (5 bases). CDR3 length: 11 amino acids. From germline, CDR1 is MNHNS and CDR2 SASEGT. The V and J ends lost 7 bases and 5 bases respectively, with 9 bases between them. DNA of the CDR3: TGTGCCAGCACCAGGGCCCACGAGCAGTACTTC. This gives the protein CASTRAHEQYF.

The chain's CDR3 is CASSQGVFYGLAGYNEQFF. CDR3 sequence (DNA): TGTGCCAGCAGCCAAGGGGTTTTTTACGGACTAGCGGGTTACAATGAGCAGTTCTTC. This rearrangement joins TRBV14 to TRBJ2-1, with TRBD2 matching 11 bases. There are 19 residues in the CDR3. Germline loops: CDR1 SGHDN, CDR2 FVKESK. V shed 1 base and J 4 bases; nucleotides not matched to a gene: 12.

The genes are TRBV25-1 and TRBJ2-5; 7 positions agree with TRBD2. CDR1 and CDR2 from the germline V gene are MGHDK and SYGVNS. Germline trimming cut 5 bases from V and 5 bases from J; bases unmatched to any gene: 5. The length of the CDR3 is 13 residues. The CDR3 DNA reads TGTGCCAGCAGTCGGTACGGGAGGGAGACCCAGTACTTC. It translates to CASSRYGRETQYF.